This record covers a single T cell receptor (beta chain). Antigen: not known. Both 60 Vbeta primers and 13 Jbeta primers went into the PCR. Libraries were prepared by immunoSEQ multiplex PCR; TCRdb keeps only in-frame clonotypes and omits some of them. The sample has about 170,000 clones, about three quarters seen once. This sample stems from a study of cytomegalovirus exposure and HLA in healthy donors. Regarding the study as a whole: A prior analysis recorded that most TCR beta V segments were productive about 87% or about 30% of the time. In a later analysis, around 18,000 TCR beta sequences were associated with HLA alleles at 0.05 false discovery rate.

This CDR3 has 15 amino acids. V dropped 9 bases and J dropped 0 bases, with 12 bases sitting between them. Per germline, CDR1 WNHNN and CDR2 SYGVQD (reference sequence). Sequencing used PBMCs. V is TRBV10-1 and J is TRBJ2-6, with D possibly matching TRBD2 (6 bases). The receptor was isolated from a woman between 50 and 59 years old in good health and CMV-seropositive. The CDR3 DNA sequence: TGCGCCAGACGGGACTGTGGCTCTGGGGCCAACGTCCTGACTTTC. It yields the protein CARRDCGSGANVLTF.